These 13 T cell receptor beta chains were sequenced from one sample in a study of T cell responses to AZD1222 COVID-19 vaccine. Profiled with immunoSEQ multiplex PCR; TCRdb holds only in-frame clones, not every one. The sample includes about 140,000 clones, roughly 93% of them seen just once. The sequences come from peripheral blood, collected 28 days after the second AZD1222 dose. The receptor source for this set is an adult who received the AZD1222 COVID-19 vaccine.

The chain combines TRBV4-1 with TRBJ1-5; weak D call: TRBD1 (6 bases). Germline CDR1 reads MGHRA; CDR2 reads YSYEKL. V was cut by 9 bases and J by 7 bases, with 19 bases left in between. This CDR3 has 14 amino acids. The CDR3 protein is CASSPGVLEQPQHF. DNA of the CDR3: TGCGCCAGTTCGCCAGGGGTACTCGAGCAGCCCCAGCATTTT.

The genes are TRBV5-6 and TRBJ1-2, with D possibly being TRBD1 (5 bases). The CDR3 has 15 amino acids. The V and J ends lost 1 base and 4 bases respectively, with 14 bases between them. Germline CDR1 reads SGHDT; CDR2 reads YYEEEE. Here the CDR3 reads CASSLWGSGSYGYTF. The CDR3 DNA sequence: TGTGCCAGCAGCTTGTGGGGATCAGGGTCCTATGGCTACACCTTC.

The rearrangement joins TRBV5-6 to TRBJ2-4; TRBD1 aligns across 8 bases. This CDR3 has 18 residues. Germline V gene data show CDR1 as SGHDT and CDR2 as YYEEEE. Trimming at V came to 3 bases and at J to 0 bases, leaving 11 bases not matched to a gene. The CDR3 protein is CASSSDRAWLRAKNIQYF. The CDR3 nucleotides read TGTGCCAGCAGCTCGGACAGGGCCTGGCTAAGAGCCAAAAACATTCAGTACTTC.

This sequence joins TRBV19 and TRBJ2-1; TRBD1 matches at 8 bases. CDR1 LNHDA and CDR2 SQIVND come from the germline V gene (reference sequence). The CDR3 runs 11 residues. V shed 10 bases, J shed 10 bases, and the junction held 6 bases outside the gene matches. This chain's CDR3 is CATQDRVEQFF. Here the CDR3 DNA reads TGTGCCACCCAGGACAGGGTCGAGCAGTTCTTC.

This clone was seen only once. The CDR3 protein is CASSFRDTLNTEAFF. The CDR3 DNA follows: TGTGCCAGCAGCTTCCGGGACACCTTGAACACTGAAGCTTTCTTT. The chain is built from TRBV7-9 and TRBJ1-1; D might be TRBD1 (6 bases). CDR3 size: 15 residues. Germline assignment: CDR1 SEHNR and CDR2 FQNEAQ (reference sequence). V lost 3 bases, J lost 0 bases, and 11 bases lay in between.

The chain is built from TRBV21-1 and TRBJ2-4; the DNA was not used to check the table's D call, TRBD1. TRBV21-1 is reported as a pseudogene. CDR3 length: 12 amino acids. The CDR3 sequence: CASSYYRPALYF. CDR3 coding DNA: TGTGCCAGCAGCTATTACAGGCCCGCTTTGTACTTC.

The gene calls are TRBV9 and TRBJ1-2, with 11 bases identical to TRBD1. V gave up 4 bases and J gave up 5 bases; unmatched junction bases: 7. The CDR3 is made up of 15 amino acids. In germline, CDR1 is SGDLS, CDR2 YYNGEE. CDR3 sequence reads: CASSNGQGAAYGYTF. As DNA, the CDR3 is TGTGCCAGCAGCAATGGACAGGGGGCGGCTTATGGCTACACCTTC.

J is TRBJ1-1 and V is TRBV12-3 or TRBV12-4; the D gene is possibly TRBD1 (6 bases). V lost 5 bases to trimming and J lost 4 bases, with 11 bases between them. The CDR3 loop spans 13 amino acids. The CDR3 region is CASSGWGATEAFF. The CDR3 nucleotides read TGTGCCAGCAGTGGATGGGGGGCCACTGAAGCTTTCTTT.

V usage is TRBV4-2 and J usage is TRBJ1-2; possibly TRBD1 for D (6 bases). Trimming left V 4 bases short and J 1 base short, with 19 bases between. This CDR3 is built from 17 residues. The germline V gene encodes CDR1 LGHNA and CDR2 YNFKEQ. Written as DNA, the CDR3 is TGTGCCAGCAGCCCTCCATTGGGGGGGGCCCTTAACTATGGCTACACCTTC. Protein product: CASSPPLGGALNYGYTF.

V usage is TRBV13 and J usage is TRBJ1-3; possibly TRBD1 for D (5 bases). Trimming removed 0 bases from V and 0 bases from J, with 18 bases in between. There are 19 residues in the CDR3. The germline V gene has CDR1 PRHDT and CDR2 FYEKMQ (reference sequence). The CDR3 coding sequence is TGTGCCAGCAGCTTAGGCCGCGCAGGGCTTTTACCCTCTGGAAACACCATATATTTT. This gives the protein CASSLGRAGLLPSGNTIYF.

This sequence joins TRBV6-2 or TRBV6-3 and TRBJ2-3; tentatively, D is TRBD2 (5 bases). CDR1 is MNHEY and CDR2 is SVGEGT in the germline V gene. This CDR3 comprises 13 residues. V was shortened by 2 bases and J by 6 bases, with 9 bases between the two germline ends. The CDR3 region has the DNA TGTGCCAGCAGTTACGATGGGGAGGATACGCAGTATTTT. Amino acids: CASSYDGEDTQYF.

V is TRBV2 and J is TRBJ1-5; D call uncertain. CDR3 length equals 15 residues. The V end lost 0 bases, the J end lost 7 bases, and 13 bases lay between the germline ends. CDR1 and CDR2 (germline): SNHLY, FYNNEI. CDR3 sequence: CASSEALRGVQPQHF. CDR3 bases: TGTGCCAGCAGTGAAGCGCTTCGGGGAGTCCAGCCCCAGCATTTT.

This chain joins TRBV6-5 and TRBJ2-3; 7 bases fit TRBD1. This CDR3 contains 16 residues. V gave up 2 bases and J gave up 6 bases; unmatched junction bases: 11. Looked up from germline, CDR1 is MNHEY and CDR2 is SVGAGI. CDR3: CASSYTWTGEYDTQYF. As DNA, the CDR3 is TGTGCCAGCAGTTACACGTGGACAGGAGAGTACGATACGCAGTATTTT.